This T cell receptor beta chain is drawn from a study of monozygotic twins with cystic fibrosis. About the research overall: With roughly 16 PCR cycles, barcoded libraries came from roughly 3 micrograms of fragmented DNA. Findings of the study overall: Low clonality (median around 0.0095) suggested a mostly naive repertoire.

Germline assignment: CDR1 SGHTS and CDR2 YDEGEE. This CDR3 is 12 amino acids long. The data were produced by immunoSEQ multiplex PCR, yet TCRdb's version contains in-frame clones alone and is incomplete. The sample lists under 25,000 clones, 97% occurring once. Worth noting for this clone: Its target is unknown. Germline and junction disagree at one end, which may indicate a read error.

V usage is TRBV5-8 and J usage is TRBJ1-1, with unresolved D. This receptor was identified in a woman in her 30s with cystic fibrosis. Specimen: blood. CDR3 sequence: CASSLANSEAFF. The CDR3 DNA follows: TGTGCCAGCAGCTTGGCGAACTCTGAAGCTTTCTTT.